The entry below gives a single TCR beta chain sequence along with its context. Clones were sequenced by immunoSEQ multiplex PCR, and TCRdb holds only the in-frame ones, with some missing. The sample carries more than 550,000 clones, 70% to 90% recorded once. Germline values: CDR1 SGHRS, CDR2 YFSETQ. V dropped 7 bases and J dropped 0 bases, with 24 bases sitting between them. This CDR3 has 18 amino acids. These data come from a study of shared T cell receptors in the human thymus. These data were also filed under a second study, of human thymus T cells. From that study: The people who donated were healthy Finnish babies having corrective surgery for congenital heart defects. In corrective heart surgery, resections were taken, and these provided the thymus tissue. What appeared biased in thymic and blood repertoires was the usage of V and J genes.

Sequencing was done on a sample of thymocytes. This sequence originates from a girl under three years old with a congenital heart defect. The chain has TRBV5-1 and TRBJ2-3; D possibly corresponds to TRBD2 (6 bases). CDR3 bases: TGCGCCAGCGATTCCTCTTTAGGGCCACGGGGGAGCACAGATACGCAGTATTTT. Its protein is CASDSSLGPRGSTDTQYF.